Below are 25 T cell receptor beta chains sequenced from a single sample in a study of blood T cell repertoires in COVID-19. Here immunoSEQ multiplex PCR was the method, and the copy in TCRdb shows in-frame clones only, minus some. The table includes fewer than 200,000 clones, around 80% detected once. Sequences were obtained from PBMCs or T cells enriched from blood (not recorded which). All receptors come from a woman in her forties or fifties in a cohort exposed to, infected with or recovered from COVID-19 (not recorded which).

This clone was counted only a few times. The chain carries TRBV27 and TRBJ2-3, with 7 bases lining up with TRBD1. Germline CDR1 is MNHEY and CDR2 is SMNVEV (reference sequence). The CDR3 length is 14 residues. With 5 bases clipped from V and 2 bases from J, the junction kept 4 bases outside the gene matches. This CDR3 is CASSDRVSTDTQYF. The DNA of the CDR3 is TGTGCCAGCAGTGACAGGGTCTCCACAGATACGCAGTATTTT.

The chain employs TRBV19 and TRBJ2-7, with a tentative D call TRBD1 (6 bases). The V gene's germline CDR1 is LNHDA and CDR2 SQIVND (reference sequence). V gave up 6 bases and J gave up 2 bases, with 17 bases separating them. The CDR3 runs 15 residues. CDR3 sequence: CASSKQGSETYEQYF. CDR3 DNA: TGTGCCAGTAGCAAACAGGGCTCAGAGACCTACGAGCAGTACTTC.

This clone has just a few counts. This chain links TRBV24-1 with TRBJ2-7, with TRBD1 matching 7 bases. CDR1 KGHDR and CDR2 SFDVKD come from the germline V gene. The CDR3 has 16 residues. The trim removed 1 base at V and 5 bases at J, leaving 10 bases unmatched. CDR3 in amino acids: CATSDFDPGQSDEQYF. The CDR3, as DNA: TGTGCCACCAGTGATTTTGACCCGGGACAGTCCGACGAGCAGTACTTC.

The J gene is TRBJ1-5, the V gene TRBV28; D is undetermined. From germline, CDR1 is MDHEN and CDR2 SYDVKM. The CDR3 has 14 residues. Trimming stripped 3 bases from V and 0 bases from J, with 6 bases between. As DNA, the CDR3 is TGTGCCAGCAGTTTGCGCTCTAGCAATCAGCCCCAGCATTTT. Translating it yields CASSLRSSNQPQHF. The full variable domain, completed using reference TRBV28 and TRBJ1-5, is DVKVTQSSRYLVKRTGEKVFLECVQDMDHENMFWYRQDPGLGLRLIYFSYDVKMKEKGDIPEGYSVSREKKERFSLILESASTNQTSMYLCASSLRSSNQPQHFGDGTRLSIL.

The V gene is TRBV9, the J gene TRBJ2-1; D may be TRBD2 (5 bases). Germline V gene sequence: CDR1 SGDLS, CDR2 YYNGEE. CDR3 length equals 13 residues. The ends were cut back, 3 bases at V and 3 bases at J, with 7 bases in the middle. The CDR3 bases are TGTGCCAGCAGCGCCCGGGACTACAATGAGCAGTTCTTC. Residues: CASSARDYNEQFF.

The chain employs TRBV2 and TRBJ2-5; TRBD1 is a possible D gene (6 bases). This CDR3 region has 12 residues. Trimming removed 11 bases at V and 0 bases at J, with 10 bases between. In germline, CDR1 is SNHLY, CDR2 FYNNEI. The CDR3 loop reads CAGQGYQETQYF. CDR3 nucleotide sequence: TGTGCCGGTCAGGGGTACCAAGAGACCCAGTACTTC.

This clone was recorded once. The chain recombines TRBV5-6 with TRBJ1-2, with 7 bases that match TRBD1. Germline V CDR1 and CDR2: SGHDT, YYEEEE. The CDR3 runs 15 residues. The V segment lost 1 base and the J segment 2 bases; nucleotides outside the gene matches: 5. The CDR3 region is CASSLQGVGNYGYTF. The CDR3, as DNA: TGTGCCAGCAGCTTGCAGGGGGTAGGGAACTATGGCTACACCTTC.

J is TRBJ1-4 and V is TRBV4-2; D is undetermined. Germline V lookup: CDR1 LGHNA, CDR2 YNFKEQ. V gave up 0 bases and J gave up 5 bases, with 10 bases separating them. The CDR3 covers 15 residues. CDR3 sequence (DNA): TGTGCCAGCAGCCAAGATTTTAGAAACAATGAAAAACTGTTTTTT. Protein: CASSQDFRNNEKLFF.

The rearrangement uses TRBV9 and TRBJ2-2; D might be TRBD1 (5 bases). The CDR3 is 13 residues long. V lost 4 bases and J lost 6, with 10 bases in between. Per germline, CDR1 SGDLS and CDR2 YYNGEE. The DNA of the CDR3 is TGTGCCAGCAGCCTCCAGGGATCCGGGGAGCTGTTTTTT. This gives the protein CASSLQGSGELFF. Based on the CDR3 plus reference TRBV9 and TRBJ2-2, the full variable domain is DSGVTQTPKHLITATGQRVTLRCSPRSGDLSVYWYQQSLDQGLQFLIQYYNGEERAKGNILERFSAQQFPDLHSELNLSSLELGDSALYFCASSLQGSGELFFGEGSRLTVL.

V is TRBV9 and J is TRBJ2-7; 8 positions match TRBD2. After removal of 4 bases from V and 0 bases from J, the junction contained 6 bases not matched to a gene. The CDR3 covers 15 residues. CDR1 is SGDLS, CDR2 YYNGEE, per germline. The CDR3 DNA reads TGTGCCAGCAGCCCTAGCGGGCTCCCCTCCTACGAGCAGTACTTC. It is translated as CASSPSGLPSYEQYF.

The chain couples TRBV10-2 to TRBJ1-1; the D is unclear. This CDR3 has 13 amino acids. Trimming took 8 bases from V and 0 from J, leaving 10 bases between them. The germline gives CDR1 WSHSY, CDR2 SAAADI. In nucleotides, the CDR3 is TGCGCCAGCGACAAAACCTTGAACACTGAAGCTTTCTTT. Protein product: CASDKTLNTEAFF.

On this clone: This same CDR3 is encoded by further DNA sequences in the sample. The chain has TRBV19 and TRBJ2-7; 8 nucleotides match TRBD1. Per germline, CDR1 LNHDA and CDR2 SQIVND (reference sequence). CDR3 size: 15 residues. J lost 2 bases, V lost 1 base, and 4 bases had no gene match. CDR3 nucleotides: TGTGCCAGTAGTATAGCCGGACAGGGCCCCTACGAGCAGTACTTC. Translation gives CASSIAGQGPYEQYF.

V gene TRBV5-5 combines with J gene TRBJ2-1; 8 positions match TRBD2. CDR1 and CDR2 from the germline V gene are SGHKS and YYEKEE (reference sequence). The length of the CDR3 is 15 residues. V was pared by 3 bases and J by 3 bases, with 5 bases of the junction left unmatched. CDR3 loop: CASSSPGGGYNEQFF. CDR3 nucleotide sequence: TGTGCCAGCAGCTCCCCGGGGGGGGGCTACAATGAGCAGTTCTTC.

The chain joins TRBV5-1 to TRBJ1-1; D not resolved. Between the trimmed V and J ends, which lost 3 bases and 1 base, there was a span of 16 bases. In germline, CDR1 is SGHRS, CDR2 YFSETQ. This CDR3 region has 16 residues. The CDR3 here is CASSSGSSQRNTEAFF. The CDR3 DNA sequence: TGCGCCAGCAGCTCGGGTTCCTCGCAGCGGAACACTGAAGCTTTCTTT.

J is TRBJ2-3 and V is TRBV21-1; the table's D call TRBD2 went unverified against the DNA. TRBV21-1 is marked as a pseudogene. The CDR3 contains 16 residues. The DNA for the CDR3 is TGTGCCAGCAGCAAAAGGCGGGGGCGCGGGACAGATACGCAGTATTTT. Translating it yields CASSKRRGRGTDTQYF.

This chain links TRBV28 with TRBJ1-2; the match to TRBD1 covers 7 bases. The ends lost 3 bases at V and 5 bases at J; junction bases unmatched: 3. This CDR3 spans 13 amino acids. CDR1 MDHEN and CDR2 SYDVKM come from the germline V gene. In DNA form, the CDR3 reads TGTGCCAGCAGTTTTGCAGGGGGGTATGGCTACACCTTC. It is translated as CASSFAGGYGYTF.

This chain joins TRBV21-1 and TRBJ2-3; TRBD1, the table's D call, was not compared with the DNA. TRBV21-1 is recorded as a pseudogene. The CDR3 length is 15 residues. This chain's CDR3 is CASSTDSPSTDTQYF. The CDR3 DNA is TGTGCCAGCAGCACCGACAGTCCGAGCACAGATACGCAGTATTTT.

The chain uses TRBV24-1 and TRBJ2-2; D unclear. V was pared by 9 bases and J by 2 bases, with 6 bases between. Per the germline V gene, CDR1 is KGHDR and CDR2 is SFDVKD. The CDR3 extends over 12 amino acids. CDR3 in DNA: TGTGCCACCTCACAAAACACCGGGGAGCTGTTTTTT. Translated: CATSQNTGELFF.

The chain combines TRBV29-1 with TRBJ2-1, with 12 bases identical to TRBD1. This CDR3 spans 14 amino acids. V shed 3 bases and J 7 bases; nucleotides not matched to a gene: 4. CDR1 and CDR2 from the germline V gene are SQVTM and ANQGSEA. In DNA form, the CDR3 reads TGCAGCGTTGATCGGGGACAGGGGGCAAATGAGCAGTTCTTC. Translation: CSVDRGQGANEQFF.

The V call is TRBV4-3, the J call TRBJ2-1; 15 bases map to TRBD2. The V gene's germline CDR1 is LGHNA and CDR2 YSLEER. The CDR3 loop spans 17 amino acids. The J segment lost 3 bases and the V segment lost 0 bases, leaving 0 bases of the junction unmatched. CDR3 amino acids: CASSQEGLAGGYNEQFF. CDR3 sequence (DNA): TGCGCCAGCAGCCAAGAGGGACTAGCGGGGGGCTACAATGAGCAGTTCTTC.

In this sample, this clone turned up many times. The rearrangement joins TRBV5-1 to TRBJ1-2, with 9 bases that match TRBD1. Looked up from germline, CDR1 is SGHRS and CDR2 is YFSETQ. CDR3 length: 14 residues. Losses at the gene ends were 4 bases for V and 5 bases for J; bases not matched to a gene: 6. The DNA for the CDR3 is TGCGCCAGCAGCCAGGACAGGGGTCATTATGGCTACACCTTC. It codes for CASSQDRGHYGYTF.

The CDR3 region is CASSPQGAANEKLFF. In DNA, the CDR3 is TGCGCCAGCAGCCCCCAGGGGGCAGCTAATGAAAAACTGTTTTTT. The chain recombines TRBV5-1 with TRBJ1-4, with TRBD1 identical over 8 bases. Germline loops: CDR1 SGHRS, CDR2 YFSETQ. The CDR3 contains 15 residues. Unmatched junction bases numbered 5, after V lost 4 bases and J lost 3 bases. Variable domain in full (rest from reference TRBV5-1 and TRBJ1-4): KAGVTQTPRYLIKTRGQQVTLSCSPISGHRSVSWYQQTPGQGLQFLFEYFSETQRNKGNFPGRFSGRQFSNSRSEMNVSTLELGDSALYLCASSPQGAANEKLFFGSGTQLSVL.

The chain has TRBV11-2 and TRBJ2-2; D is unresolved. Germline CDR1 reads SGHAT; CDR2 reads FQNNGV. This CDR3 is 16 amino acids long. V lost 5 bases and J 3 bases, leaving 16 bases between the germline ends. Here the CDR3 DNA reads TGTGCCAGCAGCCCAGTTGGCAGGTTGGACACCGGGGAGCTGTTTTTT. Its protein product is CASSPVGRLDTGELFF.

The rearrangement joins TRBV9 to TRBJ2-7; 7 nucleotides line up with TRBD2. Germline V gene data show CDR1 as SGDLS and CDR2 as YYNGEE. The CDR3 has 16 residues. Trimming cost V 4 bases and J 4 bases; bases outside gene matches: 14. The CDR3 sequence is CASSNNTRRGVYEQYF. In DNA form, the CDR3 reads TGTGCCAGCAGCAACAACACTAGACGGGGGGTTTACGAGCAGTACTTC. The full variable domain, completed using reference TRBV9 and TRBJ2-7, is DSGVTQTPKHLITATGQRVTLRCSPRSGDLSVYWYQQSLDQGLQFLIQYYNGEERAKGNILERFSAQQFPDLHSELNLSSLELGDSALYFCASSNNTRRGVYEQYFGPGTRLTVT.

The chain uses TRBV12-3 or TRBV12-4 and TRBJ1-3; D is unclear. CDR3 length: 13 residues. V was trimmed by 6 bases and J by 4 bases, leaving 10 bases between them. CDR3: CASSSPPGNTIYF. As DNA, the CDR3 is TGTGCCAGCAGCTCCCCCCCCGGAAACACCATATATTTT.